The 10 T cell receptor beta chains presented below share a single source sample, sequenced in a study of CD8 T cells in ankylosing spondylitis. TCRdb used MiXCR to reprocess the 5' RACE reads, holding one entry per CDR3 protein. Here the sample spans under 400,000 distinct CDR3 sequences, around a tenth being singletons. Sequenced: blood, either unsorted or a sorted T cell fraction (not recorded which). The origin of the receptors is a female donor with ankylosing spondylitis or in good health (not recorded which).

This clonotype was observed at least ten times. The chain has TRBV5-1 and TRBJ2-2; D is possibly TRBD1 (5 bases). Germline V gene data show CDR1 as SGHRS and CDR2 as YFSETQ. This CDR3 is 15 amino acids long. The V gene lost 3 bases and the J gene lost 3 bases, with 12 bases spanning the gap. The CDR3 DNA follows: TGCGCCAGCAGCTCGCAGGGTATGGACACCGGGGAGCTGTTTTTT. Its protein product is CASSSQGMDTGELFF.

J is TRBJ2-7 and V is TRBV6-1; D gene uncertain. Trimming stripped 0 bases from V and 2 bases from J, with 11 bases between. CDR3 length: 15 residues. Germline-derived CDR1 and CDR2 are MNHNS and SASEGT. The chain's CDR3 is CASSEAGEGPYEQYF. CDR3 sequence (DNA): TGTGCCAGCAGTGAAGCCGGAGAAGGGCCCTACGAGCAGTACTTC.

This clonotype showed up many times. This chain links TRBV9 with TRBJ1-5; TRBD1 agrees at 8 bases. After removal of 0 bases from V and 3 bases from J, the junction contained 2 bases not matched to a gene. This CDR3 is 15 amino acids long. CDR1 is SGDLS and CDR2 is YYNGEE in the germline V gene. CDR3 sequence: CASSVGQGHNQPQHF. CDR3 nucleotides: TGTGCCAGCAGCGTAGGACAGGGGCACAATCAGCCCCAGCATTTT.

This clonotype was detected many times. The gene calls are TRBV12-3 or TRBV12-4 and TRBJ2-5; D may be TRBD2 (5 bases). This CDR3 is built from 13 residues. V was trimmed by 1 base and J by 7 bases, leaving 10 bases between them. The chain's CDR3 is CASSLVLGGTQYF. CDR3 DNA sequence: TGTGCCAGCAGTTTAGTCCTAGGAGGGACCCAGTACTTC.

V and J are TRBV5-1 and TRBJ1-6, with D uncertain. V was pared by 0 bases and J by 7 bases, with 5 bases between. CDR3 length equals 13 residues. In germline, CDR1 is SGHRS, CDR2 YFSETQ. The CDR3 is CASSLVRNSPLHF. DNA of the CDR3: TGCGCCAGCAGCTTGGTCCGCAATTCACCCCTCCACTTT. The variable domain in full, with the rest retrieved from reference TRBV5-1 and TRBJ1-6, is KAGVTQTPRYLIKTRGQQVTLSCSPISGHRSVSWYQQTPGQGLQFLFEYFSETQRNKGNFPGRFSGRQFSNSRSEMNVSTLELGDSALYLCASSLVRNSPLHFGNGTRLTVT.

The table lists this clonotype with many counts. This sequence joins TRBV3-1 and TRBJ1-1, with D possibly TRBD1 on 5 matching bases. CDR1 and CDR2 (germline): LGHDT, YNNKEL (reference sequence). The CDR3 consists of 14 residues. V lost 4 bases to trimming and J lost 3 bases, with 12 bases between them. CDR3 coding DNA: TGTGCCAGCAGCCCGGGACGGGGATACACTGAAGCTTTCTTT. Residues: CASSPGRGYTEAFF.

This clonotype was observed many times. V is TRBV4-2 and J is TRBJ2-1; TRBD2 matches at 10 bases. Germline trimming cut 1 base from V and 3 bases from J; bases unmatched to any gene: 3. CDR3 length equals 16 residues. Germline V gene data show CDR1 as LGHNA and CDR2 as YNFKEQ. The CDR3 coding sequence is TGTGCCAGCAGCCAAGGACTAGCGGGCATCTACAATGAGCAGTTCTTC. It codes for CASSQGLAGIYNEQFF.

This clonotype was observed at least ten times. The chain is built from TRBV28 and TRBJ2-3; 7 nucleotides match TRBD2. V shed 2 bases and J 6 bases; nucleotides not matched to a gene: 8. The length of the CDR3 is 15 residues. The germline gives CDR1 MDHEN, CDR2 SYDVKM. The CDR3 loop is CASSLGRDWGDTQYF. The CDR3, as DNA: TGTGCCAGCAGTTTAGGGAGGGACTGGGGGGATACGCAGTATTTT.

At least ten counts were recorded for this clonotype. The chain employs TRBV20-1 and TRBJ2-2; a possible D gene is TRBD1 (6 bases). The CDR3 is made up of 13 amino acids. V was cut by 5 bases and J by 5 bases, with 12 bases left in between. CDR1 is DFQATT and CDR2 is SNEGSKA in the germline V gene (reference sequence). For the CDR3, the DNA is TGCAGTGCTTCTCAGGGGTGGACCGGGGAGCTGTTTTTT. Its translation is CSASQGWTGELFF.

This clonotype turned up a few times. J is TRBJ2-4 and V is TRBV3-1; maybe TRBD1 (6 bases). Trimming cost V 5 bases and J 6 bases, with 26 bases left between them. Per germline, CDR1 LGHDT and CDR2 YNNKEL (reference sequence). There are 18 residues in the CDR3. CDR3 sequence reads: CASSFNYRESGRVNIQYF. CDR3 DNA sequence: TGTGCCAGCAGCTTCAACTACAGGGAGAGTGGTAGGGTAAACATTCAGTACTTC.